These T cell receptor beta chains were read from a single sample in a study of shared clonotypes between healthy human individuals. This table comes from immunoSEQ multiplex PCR, and its TCRdb copy is limited to in-frame clones, with some not included. The sample carries about 2.2 million clones, about 93% recorded once. The material sequenced was naive CD8+ T cells from PBMCs. Receptor source: a man in his late teens or twenties in good health. Some clones in this sample may be carry-over from other donors' samples. CDR3s leave out the opening cysteine and the closing phenylalanine or tryptophan. Each record gives: V gene, D gene, J gene, CDR3 protein. D genes are given only for firm matches.

TRBV27	TRBD1	TRBJ2-1	ASSLSGTATSYNEQF
TRBV7-9	-	TRBJ2-5	ASRSPETQY
TRBV10-3	-	TRBJ2-1	AISDRSKPDNEQF
TRBV19	TRBD1	TRBJ1-2	ASSIDRGHGYT
TRBV4-3	TRBD1	TRBJ2-7	ASSQGRTGAYEQY
TRBV28	-	TRBJ2-5	ASKGKTQY
TRBV27	-	TRBJ2-7	ASSTTAGAEEQY
TRBV28	TRBD1	TRBJ2-7	ASRTTDRGPTADEQY
TRBV4-2	TRBD1	TRBJ2-1	ASSQGGTGVLNHEQF
TRBV9	-	TRBJ2-3	ASSVGGLTSTDTQY
TRBV4-1	-	TRBJ2-7	ASSQGVLGYEQY
TRBV7-9	-	TRBJ2-2	ASSSRRGHTGELF
TRBV29-1	-	TRBJ2-3	SGDREDFTDTQY
TRBV7-9	-	TRBJ1-1	ASSLLGGVNTEAF
TRBV6-5	-	TRBJ2-1	ASSLNNEQF
TRBV9	TRBD2	TRBJ2-5	ASSRTSGTTETQY
TRBV4-2	TRBD2	TRBJ2-3	ASSQEAPWVAGGPTDTQY
TRBV28	-	TRBJ2-1	ASSPNNEQF
TRBV30	-	TRBJ2-3	AWSVGTSLTDTQY
TRBV9	TRBD2	TRBJ2-1	ASSVAPRLAGGSYNEQF
TRBV7-3	TRBD2	TRBJ2-3	ASSPGTSGTDTQY
TRBV5-1	TRBD2	TRBJ2-1	ASSSTGLAAYNEQF
TRBV7-8	TRBD2	TRBJ2-4	ASSRGGGRALGNIQY
TRBV7-8	TRBD2	TRBJ2-1	ASSLVFSGAHNEQF
TRBV19	TRBD2	TRBJ2-5	ASTPAGGPQETQY
TRBV5-1	-	TRBJ1-1	ASSPPSVGYRNTEAF
TRBV12-5	-	TRBJ2-1	ASGLVGPNEQF
TRBV19	-	TRBJ1-1	ASSIGGGRTEAF
TRBV28	-	TRBJ2-3	ASTQGASGLTDTQY
TRBV7-8	TRBD2	TRBJ2-2	ASSLISGSTSGELF
TRBV27	TRBD1	TRBJ2-7	ASSLGGQGYEQY
TRBV9	-	TRBJ2-3	ASSVAPYSDSETTDTQY
TRBV28	-	TRBJ2-3	ASSLRPGRYTDTQY
TRBV15	TRBD1	TRBJ1-4	ATSGAGGGEKLF
TRBV11-2	-	TRBJ1-1	ASSLGPAGEAF
TRBV30	-	TRBJ1-5	AWSLGVGNQPQH
TRBV27	TRBD2	TRBJ2-7	ASSWTSAGGPHEQY
TRBV29-1	-	TRBJ2-1	SVEGQPLYNEQF
TRBV27	-	TRBJ2-7	ASSTGAYEQY
TRBV2	-	TRBJ2-7	ASKTGEGYEQY
TRBV18	-	TRBJ2-5	ASSPPGETQY
TRBV6-1	-	TRBJ2-4	ASKERGSGKNIQY
TRBV28	TRBD2	TRBJ2-1	ASSFPPWRESVDEQF
TRBV4-1	-	TRBJ1-1	ASSQGWTVQPEAF
TRBV28	-	TRBJ1-6	ASSLKGLGNNSPLH
TRBV7-9	-	TRBJ1-1	ASSYAGNIDTEAF
TRBV9	-	TRBJ1-2	ASTPPGTNRGYT
TRBV19	-	TRBJ1-1	ASRVQGSNTEAF